These 9 T cell receptor beta chains originate from one sample sequenced in a study of chemoradiotherapy in HPV16-positive cancers. This table comes from immunoSEQ multiplex PCR, and its TCRdb copy is limited to in-frame clones, with some not included. The sample gives roughly 34,000 clones, about four fifths of which show up once; 3% to 4% is in the top ten. The input for sequencing was blood, taken from a patient who underwent chemoradiotherapy. These receptors were taken from a human donor with HPV-associated anogenital cancer.

The chain recombines TRBV6-1 with TRBJ1-4; TRBD1 matches at 9 bases. Trimming took 6 bases from V and 7 from J; bases not matched to a gene: 9. Per the germline V gene, CDR1 is MNHNS and CDR2 is SASEGT. The CDR3 consists of 15 residues. CDR3 sequence reads: CASSTGTGSSEKLFF. DNA of the CDR3: TGTGCCAGCAGCACCGGGACAGGGTCTTCTGAAAAACTGTTTTTT.

The gene calls are TRBV11-2 and TRBJ2-7; D might be TRBD1 or TRBD2, each matching 6 bases. This CDR3 has 13 residues. Germline V gives CDR1 SGHAT, CDR2 FQNNGV. V lost 4 bases to trimming and J lost 7 bases, with 14 bases between them. This chain's CDR3 is CASSSRDTVEQYF. CDR3 nucleotide sequence: TGTGCCAGCAGCTCGCGGGACACCGTAGAGCAGTACTTC.

V usage is TRBV18 and J usage is TRBJ1-5; D gene uncertain. This CDR3 is built from 14 residues. Germline V gene lookup returns CDR1 KGHSH and CDR2 LQKENI. Trimming left V 2 bases short and J 4 bases short, with 9 bases between. The CDR3 DNA is TGTGCCAGCTCACCAATTTCGGGAAATCAGCCCCAGCATTTT. This translates into CASSPISGNQPQHF.

This clone was recorded once. This chain joins TRBV9 and TRBJ2-3; 8 positions agree with TRBD1. CDR1 is SGDLS, CDR2 YYNGEE, per germline. Germline trimming cut 1 base from V and 1 base from J; bases unmatched to any gene: 5. The length of the CDR3 is 16 residues. The CDR3 spells CASSVLGTGRTDTQYF. The CDR3 DNA reads TGTGCCAGCAGCGTACTCGGGACAGGACGCACAGATACGCAGTATTTT. The full variable domain, in which reference TRBV9 and TRBJ2-3 provide the parts outside the CDR3, is DSGVTQTPKHLITATGQRVTLRCSPRSGDLSVYWYQQSLDQGLQFLIQYYNGEERAKGNILERFSAQQFPDLHSELNLSSLELGDSALYFCASSVLGTGRTDTQYFGPGTRLTVL.

The chain couples TRBV19 to TRBJ2-2, with 12 bases aligning to TRBD2. Germline CDR1 reads LNHDA; CDR2 reads SQIVND (reference sequence). The J segment lost 2 bases and the V segment lost 3 bases, leaving 4 bases of the junction unmatched. The CDR3 is 17 amino acids. DNA of the CDR3: TGTGCCAGTAGTATGCGACTAGCGGGGGTTAACACCGGGGAGCTGTTTTTT. The encoded protein is CASSMRLAGVNTGELFF.

The gene calls are TRBV7-9 and TRBJ1-5; tentative D call: TRBD1 (5 bases). Germline V CDR1 and CDR2: SEHNR, FQNEAQ (reference sequence). V was shortened by 1 base and J by 7 bases, with 11 bases between the two germline ends. There are 14 residues in the CDR3. DNA for the CDR3: TGTGCCAGCAGCTTAGGGGACCCCAGGCAGCCCCAGCATTTT. Amino acid sequence: CASSLGDPRQPQHF.

In this sample, this clone turned up a few times. V usage is TRBV21-1 and J usage is TRBJ1-1. TRBV21-1 is a documented pseudogene. The CDR3 loop spans 15 amino acids. The CDR3 coding sequence is TGTGCCAGCAGCGGGGATGGTCGATTGAACACTGAAGCTTTCTTT. Protein product: CASSGDGRLNTEAFF.

The chain combines TRBV7-2 with TRBJ2-1, with a weak D call TRBD1 (5 bases). The CDR3 extends over 16 amino acids. Trimming stripped 1 base from V and 0 bases from J, with 10 bases between. CDR1 and CDR2 (germline): SGHTA, FQGNSA. Here the CDR3 reads CASSLEGWSSYNEQFF. DNA for the CDR3: TGTGCCAGCAGCTTAGAGGGGTGGAGCTCCTACAATGAGCAGTTCTTC.

This chain uses TRBV4-3 with TRBJ2-5; TRBD1 agrees at 9 bases. Germline V lookup: CDR1 LGHNA, CDR2 YSLEER. The CDR3 has 15 amino acids. Trimming took 4 bases from V and 3 from J; bases not matched to a gene: 6. The DNA for the CDR3 is TGCGCCAGCAGCCCCGGGACAGGGTTTGAAGAGACCCAGTACTTC. Protein: CASSPGTGFEETQYF.